Below are 3 T cell receptor beta chains sequenced from a single sample in a study of regulatory T cells in long-lasting Graves disease. Arm-PCR of CDR3 regions with iRepertoire HTBI primers generated TCR beta libraries. Using its own MiXCR run on the multiplex PCR reads, TCRdb lists one record per CDR3 protein. Counted here are 650,000 to 700,000 distinct CDR3 sequences, roughly 30% occurring once; the ten biggest clones make up under 50%. This sample's time point: persistent/refractory GD, antithyroid drugs over 5 years with positive TRAb. PBMC RNA served as the TCR library source. Sequencing used peripheral blood mononuclear cells (PBMCs), obtained when the disease was refractory, from a patient treated with antithyroid drugs. These receptors came from a female donor with Graves disease.

This clonotype showed up many times. The chain carries TRBV28 and TRBJ2-6; unclear D gene. With 5 bases removed from V and 2 bases from J, the gap between germline ends came to 10 bases. CDR1 and CDR2 (germline): MDHEN, SYDVKM. The CDR3 length is 15 residues. The CDR3 sequence: CASSPTPPGANVLTF. DNA for the CDR3: TGTGCCAGCAGTCCAACCCCGCCTGGGGCCAACGTCCTGACTTTC.

In this sample, this clonotype turned up many times. CDR3 bases: TGTGCCAGCAGCTTTGAGGCGGGGCCCCAAGAGACCCAGTACTTC. Its protein is CASSFEAGPQETQYF. V usage is TRBV11-2 and J usage is TRBJ2-5; a weak D match, TRBD2 (6 bases). The CDR3 is 15 amino acids. Germline V lookup: CDR1 SGHAT, CDR2 FQNNGV. V was pared by 3 bases and J by 1 base, with 12 bases between.

This clonotype has only a few counts. V and J are TRBV9 and TRBJ2-7; 7 bases line up with TRBD2. CDR1 is SGDLS, CDR2 YYNGEE, per germline. CDR3 length: 14 amino acids. J gave up 5 bases and V 0 bases, and 5 bases lay outside the gene matches. Here the CDR3 reads CASSVGGGTHEQYF. CDR3 in DNA: TGTGCCAGCAGCGTAGGGGGGGGAACCCACGAGCAGTACTTC. Based on the CDR3 plus reference TRBV9 and TRBJ2-7, the full variable domain is DSGVTQTPKHLITATGQRVTLRCSPRSGDLSVYWYQQSLDQGLQFLIQYYNGEERAKGNILERFSAQQFPDLHSELNLSSLELGDSALYFCASSVGGGTHEQYFGPGTRLTVT.